The 28 T cell receptor beta chains listed next were all sequenced from one sample in a study of T-cell memory formation after mild COVID-19. In TCRdb, the 5' RACE reads were re-called with MiXCR into one record per CDR3 protein. The repertoire has around 340,000 distinct CDR3 sequences, approximately 15% of them found once; the top ten carry 22%. Sequenced sample: PBMCs or a T cell subset sorted from them (not recorded which). The source is a man between 18 and 35 years old who had mild COVID-19 (a few samples of this study predate the infection). Cell type and time point are not known.

The chain has TRBV21-1 and TRBJ2-7; the table's D call TRBD1 went unverified against the DNA. TRBV21-1 is reported as a pseudogene. The CDR3 extends over 12 amino acids. CDR3 sequence reads: CASPHRGGEQYV. The CDR3 DNA reads as TGTGCCAGCCCCCACAGGGGCGGAGAGCAGTACGTC.

Only a few counts were recorded for this clonotype. The rearrangement uses TRBV30 and TRBJ1-2; D uncertain. The CDR3 runs 15 residues. The V and J ends lost 4 bases and 7 bases respectively, with 22 bases between them. Per germline, CDR1 GTSNPN and CDR2 SVGIG (reference sequence). CDR3 sequence reads: CAWKVKTLSPSGYTF. The CDR3 DNA sequence: TGTGCCTGGAAGGTGAAGACCCTGTCGCCTTCTGGCTACACCTTC. Variable domain in full (rest from reference TRBV30 and TRBJ1-2): SQTIHQWPATLVQPVGSPLSLECTVEGTSNPNLYWYRQAAGRGLQLLFYSVGIGQISSEVPQNLSASRPQDRQFILSSKKLLLSDSGFYLCAWKVKTLSPSGYTFGSGTRLTVV.

This chain uses TRBV7-9 with TRBJ1-2, with a weak D call TRBD1 (6 bases). The ends were cut back, 1 base at V and 6 bases at J, with 21 bases in the middle. This CDR3 region has 17 residues. Looked up from germline, CDR1 is SEHNR and CDR2 is FQNEAQ (reference sequence). The CDR3 nucleotides are TGTGCCAGCAGCTTAGGGTCGCGACAGGAGTCTTCCCATGGCTACACCTTC. This encodes CASSLGSRQESSHGYTF.

This chain joins TRBV5-1 and TRBJ1-6, with D perhaps matching TRBD1 (6 bases). Per the germline V gene, CDR1 is SGHRS and CDR2 is YFSETQ. The CDR3 has 14 amino acids. V lost 0 bases, J lost 10 bases, and 11 bases lay in between. CDR3 nucleotide sequence: TGCGCCAGCAGCTTGGGGGACACCTCCTCACCCCTCCACTTT. It encodes CASSLGDTSSPLHF.

The chain combines TRBV11-1 with TRBJ2-7, with D uncertain. Looked up from germline, CDR1 is SGHAT and CDR2 is FQDESV (reference sequence). This CDR3 contains 15 residues. Trimming cost V 1 base and J 6 bases, with 16 bases left between them. CDR3 nucleotides: TGTGCCAGCAGCTTAGTTCCCGACCGGTTCGGCGAGCAGTACTTC. It yields the protein CASSLVPDRFGEQYF.

This clonotype was seen many times. V is TRBV6-2 or TRBV6-3 and J is TRBJ2-3; weak D call: TRBD2 (6 bases). There are 17 residues in the CDR3. CDR1 MNHEY and CDR2 SVGEGT come from the germline V gene. V was pared by 2 bases and J by 2 bases, with 17 bases between. The CDR3 coding sequence is TGTGCCAGCAGTTACCCGAGCCGCGGGGCTCACACAGATACGCAGTATTTT. This codes for CASSYPSRGAHTDTQYF.

The chain has TRBV11-3 and TRBJ2-3; D is uncertain. Trimming took 2 bases from V and 5 from J, leaving 8 bases between them. Germline V gene sequence: CDR1 SGHNT, CDR2 YENEEA. This CDR3 spans 13 amino acids. The CDR3 is CASSLNVGDTQYF. In nucleotides, the CDR3 is TGTGCCAGCAGCTTAAATGTGGGAGATACGCAGTATTTT.

This clonotype was detected a few times. The genes are TRBV7-3 and TRBJ2-3, with 10 positions matching TRBD2. The V and J ends lost 6 bases and 6 bases, in that order; junction bases with no gene match: 3. The V gene's germline CDR1 is SGHTA and CDR2 FQGTGA. This CDR3 has 13 amino acids. The CDR3 sequence: CASSQRGGDTQYF. For the CDR3, the DNA is TGTGCCAGCAGTCAGCGGGGGGGCGATACGCAGTATTTT.

In this sample, this clonotype turned up a few times. V usage is TRBV7-2 and J usage is TRBJ2-1; D gene unclear. The CDR3 loop spans 14 amino acids. With 1 base removed from V and 7 bases from J, the gap between germline ends came to 11 bases. Germline loops: CDR1 SGHTA, CDR2 FQGNSA. Here the CDR3 reads CASSLEAPRNEQFF. The CDR3 DNA reads as TGTGCCAGCAGCTTAGAGGCGCCTCGGAATGAGCAGTTCTTC.

The V and J genes are TRBV5-4 and TRBJ2-1, with D maybe TRBD1 (5 bases). Germline CDR1 is SGHNT and CDR2 is YYREEE (reference sequence). The CDR3 totals 16 residues. Trimming cost V 4 bases and J 0 bases, with 14 bases left between them. The DNA for the CDR3 is TGTGCCAGCAGCCTGGGCTTCCAGGGCTCCTACAATGAGCAGTTCTTC. Amino acids: CASSLGFQGSYNEQFF. Drawing the rest from reference TRBV5-4 and TRBJ2-1, the complete variable domain is ETGVTQSPTHLIKTRGQQVTLRCSSQSGHNTVSWYQQALGQGPQFIFQYYREEENGRGNFPPRFSGLQFPNYSSELNVNALELDDSALYLCASSLGFQGSYNEQFFGPGTRLTVL.

CDR3 DNA sequence: TGTGCCAGCAGTTCTAACAGGGGCGCCTATAGCAATCAGCCCCAGCATTTT. Its translation is CASSSNRGAYSNQPQHF. The V gene is TRBV2, the J gene TRBJ1-5; 7 nucleotides align to TRBD1. Trimming at V came to 5 bases and at J to 0 bases, leaving 10 bases not matched to a gene. The CDR3 runs to 17 residues. Germline-derived CDR1 and CDR2 are SNHLY and FYNNEI.

This clonotype was counted between two and nine times. The chain carries TRBV20-1 and TRBJ2-1; no definite D call. Germline lookup yields CDR1 DFQATT and CDR2 SNEGSKA (reference sequence). V lost 3 bases and J 6 bases, leaving 9 bases between the germline ends. This CDR3 contains 12 residues. This CDR3 is CSARSDSNEQFF. The DNA for the CDR3 is TGCAGTGCTAGGAGTGATTCCAATGAGCAGTTCTTC.

A few counts support this clonotype. The gene calls are TRBV28 and TRBJ2-3; 7 bases line up with TRBD2. The germline V gene has CDR1 MDHEN and CDR2 SYDVKM. V trimming: 4 bases; J trimming: 0 bases; junction bases outside the gene matches: 19. The CDR3 runs 20 residues. The CDR3, as DNA: TGTGCCAGCAGTTGGGCCTTTGTCGAGCGGGGTCGGCCTAGCACAGATACGCAGTATTTT. This gives the protein CASSWAFVERGRPSTDTQYF. Together with reference TRBV28 and TRBJ2-3, the CDR3 gives the full variable domain: DVKVTQSSRYLVKRTGEKVFLECVQDMDHENMFWYRQDPGLGLRLIYFSYDVKMKEKGDIPEGYSVSREKKERFSLILESASTNQTSMYLCASSWAFVERGRPSTDTQYFGPGTRLTVL.

This clonotype has at least ten counts. The chain recombines TRBV5-5 with TRBJ1-4; TRBD1 matches at 9 bases. Germline V CDR1 and CDR2: SGHKS, YYEKEE (reference sequence). V lost 3 bases and J lost 8; bases outside the gene matches: 5. The CDR3 extends over 14 amino acids. DNA for the CDR3: TGTGCCAGCAGCTACGAAGGGACAGGGGAAAAACTGTTTTTT. Translated: CASSYEGTGEKLFF.

This rearrangement joins TRBV28 to TRBJ2-7; D may correspond to TRBD1 or TRBD2 (5 bases each). This CDR3 has 13 residues. Trimming removed 4 bases from V and 0 bases from J, with 7 bases in between. Germline CDR1 and CDR2: MDHEN and SYDVKM. The CDR3 nucleotides read TGTGCCAGCAGTTGGGGGAGCTCCTACGAGCAGTACGTC. Encoded protein: CASSWGSSYEQYV.

V usage is TRBV4-3 and J usage is TRBJ1-2, with a possible D match to TRBD1 (5 bases). V lost 0 bases to trimming and J lost 4 bases, with 9 bases between them. The CDR3 totals 14 residues. Germline CDR1 reads LGHNA; CDR2 reads YSLEER. CDR3 in DNA: TGCGCCAGCAGCCAAGACAGGGTCGGCTATGGCTACACCTTC. As protein: CASSQDRVGYGYTF.

V is TRBV7-2 and J is TRBJ2-3, with D possibly TRBD1 on 6 matching bases. Germline V gives CDR1 SGHTA, CDR2 FQGNSA. The CDR3 covers 16 residues. Trimming removed 0 bases at V and 3 bases at J, with 13 bases between. CDR3 sequence reads: CASSLARGHLTDTQYF. Written as DNA, the CDR3 is TGTGCCAGCAGCTTAGCACGGGGACACCTGACAGATACGCAGTATTTT.

This clonotype occurred many times. This chain links TRBV5-1 with TRBJ1-5; D remains ambiguous. Trimming took off 4 bases at V and 0 bases at J, with 11 bases between the two ends. Germline CDR1 reads SGHRS; CDR2 reads YFSETQ. This CDR3 region has 15 residues. CDR3 sequence reads: CASSVGEHSNQPQHF. DNA for the CDR3: TGCGCCAGCAGCGTCGGGGAGCATAGCAATCAGCCCCAGCATTTT. Full variable domain (outside the CDR3, taken from reference TRBV5-1 and TRBJ1-5): KAGVTQTPRYLIKTRGQQVTLSCSPISGHRSVSWYQQTPGQGLQFLFEYFSETQRNKGNFPGRFSGRQFSNSRSEMNVSTLELGDSALYLCASSVGEHSNQPQHFGDGTRLSIL.

This clonotype has a handful of counts. V and J are TRBV4-2 and TRBJ2-3; 8 nucleotides line up with TRBD2. Germline V gene data show CDR1 as LGHNA and CDR2 as YNFKEQ. Unmatched junction bases numbered 4, after V lost 3 bases and J lost 5 bases. This CDR3 region has 14 residues. Written as DNA, the CDR3 is TGTGCCAGCAGCCAGATAGCGGGGAAAGATACGCAGTATTTT. Translating gives CASSQIAGKDTQYF.

This clonotype was counted only a few times. The rearrangement joins TRBV7-2 to TRBJ2-3, with D perhaps matching TRBD1 (6 bases). Between the trimmed V and J ends, which lost 3 bases and 4 bases, there was a span of 14 bases. Germline lookup yields CDR1 SGHTA and CDR2 FQGNSA. The CDR3 runs to 15 residues. The CDR3 loop is CASSFALGAPDTQYF. The CDR3 nucleotides are TGTGCCAGCAGCTTTGCTTTGGGGGCCCCAGATACGCAGTATTTT.

The table lists this clonotype with a few counts. V usage is TRBV15 and J usage is TRBJ2-1; no clear D gene. Trimming took off 1 base at V and 15 bases at J, with 13 bases between the two ends. From germline, CDR1 is LNHNV and CDR2 YYDKDF (reference sequence). The CDR3 has 12 residues. In DNA form, the CDR3 reads TGTGCCACCAGCAGAGTAAGACACTTCCCGTTCTTC. It codes for CATSRVRHFPFF.

The DNA for the CDR3 is TGTGCCAGCAGTCCCATTCCAGGGGAGTTCCGGACCGGAAACACCATATATTTT. Its translation: CASSPIPGEFRTGNTIYF. The genes are TRBV27 and TRBJ1-3; TRBD1 is a possible D gene (6 bases). Germline assignment: CDR1 MNHEY and CDR2 SMNVEV (reference sequence). Deletions cut 5 bases from V and 4 bases from J, with 24 bases between. The CDR3 covers 18 residues.

The rearrangement uses TRBV4-3 and TRBJ2-2, with TRBD1 identical over 7 bases. CDR1 is LGHNA, CDR2 YSLEER, per germline. This CDR3 comprises 16 residues. Trimming removed 0 bases from V and 1 base from J; junction bases left unmatched: 2. The DNA of the CDR3 is TGCGCCAGCAGCCAAGACGCAGGGGGGAACACCGGGGAGCTGTTTTTT. As protein: CASSQDAGGNTGELFF.

This chain links TRBV6-2 or TRBV6-3 with TRBJ1-5, with no clear D. V was shortened by 6 bases and J by 1 base, with 16 bases between the two germline ends. The CDR3 runs 16 residues. Germline values: CDR1 MNHEY, CDR2 SVGEGT. The CDR3 reads CASRRGGPGSNQPQHF. The CDR3 nucleotides read TGTGCCAGCAGACGCGGAGGGCCGGGGAGCAATCAGCCCCAGCATTTT.

This clonotype was detected a few times. This chain connects TRBV14 to TRBJ2-7; the match to TRBD1 covers 7 bases. This CDR3 has 17 amino acids. The germline CDR1 and CDR2 sequences are SGHDN and FVKESK. The V segment lost 1 base and the J segment 0 bases; nucleotides outside the gene matches: 9. CDR3 residues: CASSQGTGQASSYEQYF. CDR3 coding DNA: TGTGCCAGCAGCCAAGGTACCGGACAGGCTAGCTCCTACGAGCAGTACTTC.

This clonotype was recorded a few times. The V and J genes are TRBV11-2 and TRBJ1-5; 8 positions match TRBD1. The CDR3 sequence is 16 residues long. Per the germline V gene, CDR1 is SGHAT and CDR2 is FQNNGV. The J segment lost 7 bases and the V segment lost 4 bases, leaving 12 bases of the junction unmatched. The DNA of the CDR3 is TGTGCCAGCAGCTCGGATAGACAGGGGCGATGGCAGCCCCAGCATTTT. Its translation: CASSSDRQGRWQPQHF. The full variable domain, rest sourced from reference TRBV11-2 and TRBJ1-5, is EAGVAQSPRYKIIEKRQSVAFWCNPISGHATLYWYQQILGQGPKLLIQFQNNGVVDDSQLPKDRFSAERLKGVDSTLKIQPAKLEDSAVYLCASSSDRQGRWQPQHFGDGTRLSIL.

This clonotype showed up just a few times. The chain carries TRBV27 and TRBJ2-5; possible D gene TRBD1, 5 bases. CDR3 length equals 14 residues. Germline values: CDR1 MNHEY, CDR2 SMNVEV (reference sequence). V was clipped by 3 bases and J by 5 bases, with 13 bases between them. In DNA, the CDR3 is TGTGCCAGCAGTTTGCGGACACAAGGGGAGACCCAGTACTTC. Its translation is CASSLRTQGETQYF.

There are a few counts of this clonotype. The V call is TRBV27, the J call TRBJ2-4; D gene ambiguous. CDR1 and CDR2 from the germline V gene are MNHEY and SMNVEV (reference sequence). The length of the CDR3 is 15 residues. V dropped 3 bases and J dropped 1 base, with 10 bases sitting between them. As DNA, the CDR3 is TGTGCCAGCAGTTTCTCCCCCGGCGCCAAAAACATTCAGTACTTC. It translates to CASSFSPGAKNIQYF.